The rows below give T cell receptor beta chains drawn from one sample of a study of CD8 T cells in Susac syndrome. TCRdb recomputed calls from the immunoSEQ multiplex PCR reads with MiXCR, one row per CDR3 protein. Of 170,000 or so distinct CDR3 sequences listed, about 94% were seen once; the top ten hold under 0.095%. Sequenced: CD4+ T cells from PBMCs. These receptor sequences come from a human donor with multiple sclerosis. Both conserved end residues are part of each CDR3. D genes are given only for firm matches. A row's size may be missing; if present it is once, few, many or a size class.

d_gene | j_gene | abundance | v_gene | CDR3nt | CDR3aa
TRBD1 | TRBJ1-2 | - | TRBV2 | TGTGCCAGCATGATACAGGGGACCTATGGCTACACCTTC | CASMIQGTYGYTF
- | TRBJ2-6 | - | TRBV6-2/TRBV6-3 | TGTGCCAGCAGGAAGTTTTACTCTAGGGCCAACGTCCTGACTTTC | CASRKFYSRANVLTF
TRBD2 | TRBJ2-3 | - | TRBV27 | TGTGCCAGCAGAAAGCGGGGGGATTCAGCAGATACGCAGTATTTT | CASRKRGDSADTQYF
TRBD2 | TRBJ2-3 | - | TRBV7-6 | TGTGCCAGCAGCCCACTAGCGGGAGCCCCAGATACGCAGTATTTT | CASSPLAGAPDTQYF
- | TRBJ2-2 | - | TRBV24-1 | TGTGCCACCAGCCGATCTGACAGATACACCGGGGAGCTGTTTTTT | CATSRSDRYTGELFF
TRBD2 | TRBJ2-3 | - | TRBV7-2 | TGTGCCAGCAGCTTACTTGGCGGGAGGAGGGGCACAGATACGCAGTATTTT | CASSLLGGRRGTDTQYF
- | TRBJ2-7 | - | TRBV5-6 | TGTGCCAGCAGCCGAAGGGACGGCTTCTCCTACGAGCAGTACTTC | CASSRRDGFSYEQYF
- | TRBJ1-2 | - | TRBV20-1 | TGCAGTGCTAGAGATCAGTGGACCGGCCCCTTC | CSARDQWTGPF
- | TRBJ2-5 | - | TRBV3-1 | TGTGCCAGCAGCCAGGGGGCCGCCGGGACCCAGTACTTC | CASSQGAAGTQYF
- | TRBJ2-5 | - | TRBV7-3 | TGTGCCAGCAGCTCGGGCGACCAAGAGACCCAGTACTTC | CASSSGDQETQYF
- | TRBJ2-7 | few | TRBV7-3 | TGTGCCAGCAGCTACATGATGCAAGGGGAGCAGTACTTC | CASSYMMQGEQYF
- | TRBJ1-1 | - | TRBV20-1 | TGCAGTGCTCGGCGGCAGCCCCAGAACACTGAAGCTTTCTTT | CSARRQPQNTEAFF
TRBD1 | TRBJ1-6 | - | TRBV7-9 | TGTGCCAGCAGCCCTGCACAGGGGGCGGATTCACCCCTCCACTTT | CASSPAQGADSPLHF
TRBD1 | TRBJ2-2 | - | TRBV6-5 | TGTGCCAGCAGACGGACAGGGGGAAACACCGGGGAGCTGTTTTTT | CASRRTGGNTGELFF